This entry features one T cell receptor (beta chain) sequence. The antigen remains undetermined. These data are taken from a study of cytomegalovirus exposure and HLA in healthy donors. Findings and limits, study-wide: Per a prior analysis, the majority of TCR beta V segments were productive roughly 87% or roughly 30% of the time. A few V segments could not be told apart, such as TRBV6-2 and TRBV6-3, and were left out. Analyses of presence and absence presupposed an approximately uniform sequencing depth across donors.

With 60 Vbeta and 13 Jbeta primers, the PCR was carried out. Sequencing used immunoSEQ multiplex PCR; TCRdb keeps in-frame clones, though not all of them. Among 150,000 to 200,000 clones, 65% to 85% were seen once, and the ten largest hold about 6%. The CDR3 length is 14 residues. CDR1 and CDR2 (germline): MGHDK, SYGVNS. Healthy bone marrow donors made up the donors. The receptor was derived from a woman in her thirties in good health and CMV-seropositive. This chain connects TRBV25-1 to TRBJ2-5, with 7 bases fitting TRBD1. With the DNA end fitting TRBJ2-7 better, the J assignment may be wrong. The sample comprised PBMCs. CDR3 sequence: CASSGLGTADEQYF. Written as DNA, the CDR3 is TGTGCCAGCAGTGGGCTCGGGACAGCCGACGAGCAGTACTTC.